This passage covers 9 T cell receptor beta chains from one sample sequenced in a study of blood T cell repertoires in COVID-19. Generated by immunoSEQ multiplex PCR, the TCRdb table keeps only in-frame clones and is missing some. The sample has hundreds of thousands of clones; approximately 89% are singletons. The sequencing input was peripheral blood. The receptors here all came from a woman aged 50 to 65 who had recovered from COVID-19.

This clone turned up a few times. This chain links TRBV18 with TRBJ1-5; D is undetermined. V shed 5 bases and J shed 0 bases, with 5 bases lying between them. This CDR3 spans 13 amino acids. Germline CDR1 and CDR2: KGHSH and LQKENI. The CDR3 protein is CASSGGSNQPQHF. CDR3 DNA: TGTGCCAGCTCAGGCGGTAGCAATCAGCCCCAGCATTTT.

This clone appeared once. The rearrangement uses TRBV7-2 and TRBJ1-2; D is ambiguous. Between the trimmed V and J ends, which lost 7 bases and 8 bases, there was a span of 20 bases. The CDR3 sequence is 14 residues long. Germline V CDR1 and CDR2: SGHTA, FQGNSA. The CDR3 DNA follows: TGTGCCAGCACCGACACGAGCCCTATTCAGGGCTACACCTTC. It translates to CASTDTSPIQGYTF. Complete variable domain (other parts from reference TRBV7-2 and TRBJ1-2): GAGVSQSPSNKVTEKGKDVELRCDPISGHTALYWYRQSLGQGLEFLIYFQGNSAPDKSGLPSDRFSAERTGGSVSTLTIQRTQQEDSAVYLCASTDTSPIQGYTFGSGTRLTVV.

The V gene is TRBV6-5, the J gene TRBJ1-4; tentative D call: TRBD1 (6 bases). V lost 6 bases and J 7 bases, leaving 12 bases between the germline ends. CDR3 size: 13 residues. Germline CDR1 and CDR2: MNHEY and SVGAGI. The CDR3, as DNA: TGTGCCAGCAGACAGGGACGGGGTGAAAAACTGTTTTTT. Translation gives CASRQGRGEKLFF.

The chain links TRBV28 to TRBJ1-2; TRBD1 is a possible D gene (5 bases). Per germline, CDR1 MDHEN and CDR2 SYDVKM. Trimming shortened V by 7 bases and J by 4 bases, and 19 bases separated the two germline ends. The CDR3 covers 15 residues. CDR3 sequence reads: CASISPGGGRYGYTF. The CDR3 nucleotides are TGTGCCAGCATTTCCCCCGGCGGGGGTCGCTATGGCTACACCTTC.

The V and J genes are TRBV5-1 and TRBJ1-1, with D perhaps matching TRBD1 (5 bases). V lost 4 bases and J lost 1, with 11 bases in between. The CDR3 loop spans 14 amino acids. Germline CDR1 reads SGHRS; CDR2 reads YFSETQ. The CDR3 loop reads CASSKSTGNTEAFF. The CDR3, as DNA: TGCGCCAGCAGCAAATCAACAGGGAACACTGAAGCTTTCTTT.

CDR3: CASSQGIWSNNEQFF. The CDR3 DNA is TGTGCCAGCAGCCAAGGAATATGGAGTAACAATGAGCAGTTCTTC. This chain joins TRBV14 and TRBJ2-1; D unclear. From germline, CDR1 is SGHDN and CDR2 FVKESK. Between the trimmed V and J ends, which lost 1 base and 5 bases, there was a span of 12 bases. This CDR3 spans 15 amino acids.

A single count supports this clone. The chain uses TRBV7-9 and TRBJ1-6; D gene uncertain. V lost 4 bases to trimming and J lost 7 bases, with 5 bases between them. Germline-derived CDR1 and CDR2 are SEHNR and FQNEAQ (reference sequence). The length of the CDR3 is 12 residues. The DNA of the CDR3 is TGTGCCAGCAGCTCGCAGAATTCACCCCTCCACTTT. It is translated as CASSSQNSPLHF.

Concerning this clone: This CDR3 is also generated by other DNA sequences in the sample. The rearrangement uses TRBV19 and TRBJ1-5; 7 positions agree with TRBD1. The length of the CDR3 is 16 residues. J lost 0 bases, V lost 5 bases, and 7 bases had no gene match. Per germline, CDR1 LNHDA and CDR2 SQIVND (reference sequence). CDR3 region: CASSPRQGNSNQPQHF. In nucleotides, the CDR3 is TGTGCCAGTAGTCCACGACAGGGAAATAGCAATCAGCCCCAGCATTTT.

The gene calls are TRBV10-3 and TRBJ1-2; TRBD1 agrees at 8 bases. The CDR3 has 14 residues. Trimming cost V 2 bases and J 9 bases; bases outside gene matches: 8. Looked up from germline, CDR1 is ENHRY and CDR2 is SYGVKD. CDR3 in amino acids: CAISENPGQVRYTF. The CDR3, as DNA: TGTGCCATCAGTGAGAATCCGGGACAGGTCCGCTACACCTTC.